Given below is one TCR beta chain in context. The assay was immunoSEQ multiplex PCR, and TCRdb's table has in-frame clones only and misses some. In the table there are over 950,000 clones, about 72% of which are singletons. These data belong to a study of shared clonotypes between healthy human individuals. This CDR3 has 13 amino acids. CDR1 is SGHNT, CDR2 YENEEA, per germline. V gave up 4 bases and J gave up 2 bases, with 8 bases separating them. V gene TRBV11-3 combines with J gene TRBJ2-5, with no clear D. The TCR sequence derives from a man between 18 and 35 years old in good health. Some clones in this sample may be carry-over from other donors' samples. The sequenced sample was memory CD4+ T cells from PBMCs. Subset indicated: CD45RA-negative fraction. This CDR3 reads CASSSGIQETQYF. CDR3 bases: TGTGCCAGCAGCTCGGGTATACAAGAGACCCAGTACTTC.